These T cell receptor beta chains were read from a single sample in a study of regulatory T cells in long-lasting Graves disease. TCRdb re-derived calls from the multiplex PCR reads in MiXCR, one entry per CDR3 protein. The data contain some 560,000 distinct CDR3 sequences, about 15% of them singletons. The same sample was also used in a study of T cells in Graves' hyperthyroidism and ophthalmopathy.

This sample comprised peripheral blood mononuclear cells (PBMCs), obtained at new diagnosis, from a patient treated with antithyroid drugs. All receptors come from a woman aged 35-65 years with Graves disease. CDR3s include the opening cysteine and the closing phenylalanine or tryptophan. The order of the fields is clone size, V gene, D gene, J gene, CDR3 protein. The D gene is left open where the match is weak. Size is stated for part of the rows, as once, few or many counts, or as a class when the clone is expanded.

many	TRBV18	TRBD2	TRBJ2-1	CASSPAGGPGSGQFF
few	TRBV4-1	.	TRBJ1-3	CASSQGPLSSGNTIYF
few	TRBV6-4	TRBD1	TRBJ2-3	CASSDGTGADTQYF
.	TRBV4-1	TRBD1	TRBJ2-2	CASSFGQGDTGELFF
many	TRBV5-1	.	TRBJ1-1	CASSLVGSLDTEAFF
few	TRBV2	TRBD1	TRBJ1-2	CASTGTGGLSNYGYTF
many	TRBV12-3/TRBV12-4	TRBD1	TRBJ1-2	CASSGTGRYGYTF
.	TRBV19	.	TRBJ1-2	CASTPRDSRAPGYTF
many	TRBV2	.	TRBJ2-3	CASSEIPGAITDTQYF
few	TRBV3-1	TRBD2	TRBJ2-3	CASSPLAGGPGDTQYF
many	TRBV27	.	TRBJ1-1	CASSSIGTEAFF
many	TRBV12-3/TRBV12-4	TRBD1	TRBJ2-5	CASSLSQGLRETQYF
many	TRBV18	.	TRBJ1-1	CASSPIGVTNTEAFF
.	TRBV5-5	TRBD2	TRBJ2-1	CASKGGGQPDNEQFF
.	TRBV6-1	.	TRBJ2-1	CASGVGVGGSYNEQFF
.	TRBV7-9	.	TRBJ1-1	CASSLGGSGTTEAFF
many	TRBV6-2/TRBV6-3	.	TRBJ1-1	CASSYADTEAFF
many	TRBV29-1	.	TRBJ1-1	CSVAAWGTTEAFF
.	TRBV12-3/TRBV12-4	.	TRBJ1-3	CAGAAPSGGNTIYF
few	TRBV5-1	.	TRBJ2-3	CASSLELGRDTQYF
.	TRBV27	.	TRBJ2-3	CASSLNTGRDTQYF
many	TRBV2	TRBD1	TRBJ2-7	CASSEGTGLTEQYF
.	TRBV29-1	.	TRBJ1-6	CSVGEGRGSPLHF
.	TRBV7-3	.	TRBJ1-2	CASSFTGNRGYTF
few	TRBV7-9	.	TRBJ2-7	CASSPGLLGEQYF
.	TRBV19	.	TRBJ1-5	CASSIVGVGQPQHF
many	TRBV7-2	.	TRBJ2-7	CASSLISGGYYEQYF
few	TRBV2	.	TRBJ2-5	CASSGGPARVLQETQYF
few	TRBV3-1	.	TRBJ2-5	CASSQGMETQYF
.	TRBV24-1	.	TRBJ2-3	CATSDWIGGDTQYF
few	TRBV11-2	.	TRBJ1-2	CASSLDRDHGYTF
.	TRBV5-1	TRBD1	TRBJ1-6	CASSPTTGEVSPLHF
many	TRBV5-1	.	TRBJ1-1	CASSLALQEKTEAFF
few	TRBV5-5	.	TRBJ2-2	CASSFKPSVARTGELFF
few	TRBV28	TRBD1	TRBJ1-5	CASSFGGGQGARGNQPQHF
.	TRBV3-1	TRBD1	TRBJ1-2	CASSLLGTEYPPNYGYTF
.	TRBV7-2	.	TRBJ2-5	CASRLDRGIQETQYF
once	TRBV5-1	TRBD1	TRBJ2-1	CASSLEGQAYNGQFF
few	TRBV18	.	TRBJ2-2	CASSPNLLNTGELFF
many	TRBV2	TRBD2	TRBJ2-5	CASSKAGGRETQYF
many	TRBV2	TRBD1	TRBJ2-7	CASSEIGTGAYEQYF
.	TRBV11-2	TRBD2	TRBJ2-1	CASSLVSSGGNEQFF
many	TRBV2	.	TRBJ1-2	CASKQGEGYGYTF
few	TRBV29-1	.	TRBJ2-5	CSAGWETQYF
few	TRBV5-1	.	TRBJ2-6	CASSYAGSSGANVLTF
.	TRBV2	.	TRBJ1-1	CASSQVIKGPLGAEAFF
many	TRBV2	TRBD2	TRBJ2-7	CASITGGGYEQYF
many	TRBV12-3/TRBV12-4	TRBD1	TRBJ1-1	CASSSQGGLNTEAFF
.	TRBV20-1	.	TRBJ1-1	CSVKMGWNTEAFF
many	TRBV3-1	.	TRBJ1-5	CASSQQGYSNQPQHF
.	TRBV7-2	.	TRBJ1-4	CASSRTFEKLFF
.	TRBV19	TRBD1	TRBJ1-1	CASAPHDRGRMNTEAFF
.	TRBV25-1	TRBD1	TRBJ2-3	CASSGLGQRTDTQYF
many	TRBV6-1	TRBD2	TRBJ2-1	CASSDGGTIGDEQFF
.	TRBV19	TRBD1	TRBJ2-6	CASSPTSGQGFSGANVLTF
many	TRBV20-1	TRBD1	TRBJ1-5	CSARDRGFNQPQHF
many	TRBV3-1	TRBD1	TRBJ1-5	CASSPGQGPYSNQPQHF